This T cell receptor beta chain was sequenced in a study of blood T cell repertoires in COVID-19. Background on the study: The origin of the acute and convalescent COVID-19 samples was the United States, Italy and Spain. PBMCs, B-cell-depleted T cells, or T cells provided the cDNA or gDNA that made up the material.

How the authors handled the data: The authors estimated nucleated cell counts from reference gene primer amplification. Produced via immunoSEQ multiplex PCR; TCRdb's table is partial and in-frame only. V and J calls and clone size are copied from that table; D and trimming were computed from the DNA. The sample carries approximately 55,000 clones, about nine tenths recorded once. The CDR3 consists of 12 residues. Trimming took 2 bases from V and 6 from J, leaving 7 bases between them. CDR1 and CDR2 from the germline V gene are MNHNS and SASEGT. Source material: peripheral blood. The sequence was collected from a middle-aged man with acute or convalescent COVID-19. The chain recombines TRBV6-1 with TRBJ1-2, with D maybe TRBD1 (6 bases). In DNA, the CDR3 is TGTGCCAGCAGTGAACAGGGGAATGGCTACACCTTC. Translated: CASSEQGNGYTF.